One sample yielded the 14 T cell receptor beta chains listed below, sequenced in a study of shared clonotypes between healthy human individuals. CD45RO negativity and positive selection for CCR7 defined naive CD8 cells, a population that excluded terminally differentiated effector memory CD45RA+ cells. The table came from immunoSEQ multiplex PCR; TCRdb's copy has only in-frame clones and leaves some out. The table has millions of clones, about 93% seen once; the top ten hold around 1.7%. The sequenced sample was naive CD8+ T cells from PBMCs. The receptors were gathered from a young man in good health. Some clones in this sample may be carry-over from other donors' samples.

V gene TRBV29-1 combines with J gene TRBJ2-3, with unresolved D. The CDR3 spans 13 residues. Trimming shortened V by 4 bases and J by 1 base, and 9 bases separated the two germline ends. CDR1 is SQVTM and CDR2 is ANQGSEA in the germline V gene. Written as DNA, the CDR3 is TGCAGCGTTGTTCCCTACCGCACAGATACGCAGTATTTT. Its protein is CSVVPYRTDTQYF.

The V call is TRBV5-4, the J call TRBJ2-7, with 7 positions matching TRBD2. Germline-derived CDR1 and CDR2 are SGHNT and YYREEE (reference sequence). CDR3 length equals 15 residues. With 4 bases clipped from V and 3 bases from J, the junction kept 10 bases outside the gene matches. Here the CDR3 DNA reads TGTGCCAGCAGCCCGGAAGAGGGAGGGTACTACGAGCAGTACTTC. Translation: CASSPEEGGYYEQYF.

The rearrangement joins TRBV28 to TRBJ2-2, with 10 bases aligning to TRBD2. The trim removed 0 bases at V and 6 bases at J, leaving 4 bases unmatched. In germline, CDR1 is MDHEN, CDR2 SYDVKM. The CDR3 loop spans 16 amino acids. Written as DNA, the CDR3 is TGTGCCAGCAGTTTATGGGCTAGCGGGAGCCCCGGGGAGCTGTTTTTT. Translated, it gives CASSLWASGSPGELFF.

The rearrangement uses TRBV6-6 and TRBJ2-1; 8 bases match TRBD1. With V trimmed by 4 bases and J by 10 bases, 12 bases remained unmatched. This CDR3 is built from 15 residues. Germline V gene lookup returns CDR1 MNHNY and CDR2 SVGAGI (reference sequence). CDR3 in DNA: TGTGCCAGCAGTTTCCCGGGACAGGACGCGCCCGAGCAGTTCTTC. Translation gives CASSFPGQDAPEQFF.

The rearrangement links TRBV5-8 to TRBJ1-1; D gene uncertain. V was trimmed by 0 bases and J by 5 bases, leaving 8 bases between them. The CDR3 contains 13 residues. The germline CDR1 and CDR2 sequences are SGHTS and YDEGEE. The CDR3 protein is CASSLVRRTEAFF. The DNA of the CDR3 is TGTGCCAGCAGCTTGGTTAGGAGAACTGAAGCTTTCTTT.

V is TRBV6-5 and J is TRBJ2-2, with a weak D call TRBD1 (6 bases). V was cut by 5 bases and J by 0 bases, with 10 bases left in between. The germline CDR1 and CDR2 sequences are MNHEY and SVGAGI. There are 15 residues in the CDR3. In nucleotides, the CDR3 is TGTGCCAGCAGTCCTTACAGGGCGAACACCGGGGAGCTGTTTTTT. Its protein product is CASSPYRANTGELFF.

V usage is TRBV10-3 and J usage is TRBJ1-1; D is possibly TRBD1 (6 bases). CDR1 and CDR2 from the germline V gene are ENHRY and SYGVKD. CDR3 length: 15 amino acids. V lost 2 bases, J lost 3 bases, and 13 bases lay in between. The CDR3 here is CAISEPQGGYTEAFF. In nucleotides, the CDR3 is TGTGCCATCAGTGAGCCACAGGGCGGGTACACTGAAGCTTTCTTT.

The gene calls are TRBV30 and TRBJ1-2, with 12 bases that match TRBD1. The CDR3 contains 16 residues. V shed 1 base and J 4 bases; nucleotides not matched to a gene: 7. Germline-derived CDR1 and CDR2 are GTSNPN and SVGIG (reference sequence). In DNA, the CDR3 is TGTGCCTGGAGTGGGGGACAGGGGGCGTTCAGCTATGGCTACACCTTC. Translation: CAWSGGQGAFSYGYTF. The full variable domain, its missing parts supplied by reference TRBV30 and TRBJ1-2, is SQTIHQWPATLVQPVGSPLSLECTVEGTSNPNLYWYRQAAGRGLQLLFYSVGIGQISSEVPQNLSASRPQDRQFILSSKKLLLSDSGFYLCAWSGGQGAFSYGYTFGSGTRLTVV.

The chain couples TRBV25-1 to TRBJ2-7; 8 positions match TRBD2. This CDR3 has 14 amino acids. V shed 3 bases and J 3 bases; nucleotides not matched to a gene: 4. Germline V gives CDR1 MGHDK, CDR2 SYGVNS. In nucleotides, the CDR3 is TGTGCCAGCAGTGAGCGGGGGGCGGTCTACGAGCAGTACTTC. It is translated as CASSERGAVYEQYF.

The V and J genes are TRBV21-1 and TRBJ2-1; TRBD2 reflects the table's D call only, with no check against the DNA. TRBV21-1 is classified as a pseudogene. The CDR3 sequence is 16 residues long. CDR3 sequence (DNA): TGTGCCAGCAGCCTTGCGGGGTGGAGCTCCTACAATGAGCAGTTCTTC. It yields the protein CASSLAGWSSYNEQFF.

The chain has TRBV13 and TRBJ2-6; perhaps TRBD2 as D (5 bases). V was cut by 5 bases and J by 0 bases, with 11 bases left in between. Per germline, CDR1 PRHDT and CDR2 FYEKMQ (reference sequence). This CDR3 comprises 16 residues. CDR3 DNA: TGTGCCAGCAGCCCGAGGGTGAGCTCTGGGGCCAACGTCCTGACTTTC. It encodes CASSPRVSSGANVLTF.

The gene calls are TRBV7-9 and TRBJ2-2; 8 positions agree with TRBD1. Germline loops: CDR1 SEHNR, CDR2 FQNEAQ (reference sequence). The CDR3 extends over 16 amino acids. V gave up 5 bases and J gave up 3 bases; unmatched junction bases: 8. The CDR3: CASSAKGQVYTGELFF. Written as DNA, the CDR3 is TGTGCCAGCAGCGCGAAGGGACAGGTGTACACCGGGGAGCTGTTTTTT.

About this clone: The sample holds other DNA sequences that translate to the same CDR3. CDR3 DNA sequence: TGCGCCAGCAGTGAGTCGTGGCCTTCGCCAGGCGAGCAGTACTTC. Protein: CASSESWPSPGEQYF. The chain couples TRBV10-2 to TRBJ2-7; D is unclear. The V end lost 0 bases, the J end lost 6 bases, and 15 bases lay between the germline ends. Germline assignment: CDR1 WSHSY and CDR2 SAAADI. This CDR3 has 15 amino acids.

J is TRBJ2-3 and V is TRBV5-1, with D unclear. Germline values: CDR1 SGHRS, CDR2 YFSETQ. CDR3 length: 14 residues. Between the trimmed V and J ends, which lost 4 bases and 3 bases, there was a span of 12 bases. This CDR3 reads CASSPDGRTDTQYF. The CDR3 nucleotides are TGCGCCAGCAGCCCGGACGGACGAACAGATACGCAGTATTTT.